This record concerns one T cell receptor (beta chain) sequence. Measured with immunoSEQ multiplex PCR; TCRdb has only the in-frame clones, and not every one. The top ten clones hold more than 1.4% of a sample with more than 150,000 clones, 90% to 95% of them seen once. The sample originates from a study of control samples from healthy donors and cancer patients. V trimming: 6 bases; J trimming: 6 bases; junction bases outside the gene matches: 5. The CDR3 has 14 residues. Germline CDR1 reads ENHRY; CDR2 reads SYGVKD. The V call is TRBV10-3, the J call TRBJ1-5, with TRBD1 identical over 10 bases. The sample taken for sequencing was blood. This clonotype was sampled from a man aged 18 to 30 in good health. This chain's CDR3 is CAIRGTGDGQPQHF. Written as DNA, the CDR3 is TGTGCCATCAGGGGGACAGGGGATGGTCAGCCCCAGCATTTT.